Listed here are 3 T cell receptor beta chains from one sample, sequenced in a study of blood T cell repertoires in COVID-19. Method: immunoSEQ multiplex PCR; TCRdb's copy keeps in-frame clones and lacks some. The sample has roughly 220,000 clones, roughly 90% seen once. Sample: PBMCs or T cells enriched from blood (not recorded which). Receptor source: a man aged 25-45 years who had been exposed to COVID-19.

The chain joins TRBV6-1 to TRBJ2-2, with TRBD2 as a possible D gene (6 bases). Germline CDR1 MNHNS, CDR2 SASEGT. The CDR3 has 16 residues. Trimming left V 4 bases short and J 4 bases short, with 16 bases between. The CDR3 nucleotides read TGTGCCAGCAGTGTTCGACTAGACTCAAGCACCGGGGAGCTGTTTTTT. It is translated as CASSVRLDSSTGELFF.

This chain links TRBV7-3 with TRBJ1-2; D is possibly TRBD1 (6 bases). Trimming took 5 bases from V and 6 from J, leaving 13 bases between them. The CDR3 runs 13 residues. Germline V lookup: CDR1 SGHTA, CDR2 FQGTGA. The CDR3 loop reads CASSLSPGDGYTF. The CDR3 bases are TGTGCCAGCAGCCTATCTCCAGGGGATGGCTACACCTTC.

The chain uses TRBV10-3 and TRBJ1-5; D remains ambiguous. CDR1 and CDR2 (germline): ENHRY, SYGVKD. V was cut by 5 bases and J by 7 bases, with 15 bases left in between. The CDR3 spans 14 residues. In nucleotides, the CDR3 is TGTGCCATCAGTAGCACGGACGGGAAACAGCCCCAGCATTTT. Amino acid sequence: CAISSTDGKQPQHF.